Each of the 20 T cell receptor beta chains below was sequenced from the same sample in a study of T-cell reconstitution after alpha-beta-depleted transplantation in children. Unique molecular identifiers featured in how the TCRbeta library was prepared. TCRdb redid the calling of the PCR reads with MiXCR, one entry per CDR3 protein. Among 330,000 or so distinct CDR3 sequences listed, 10% were seen once. Sample: PBMCs from the stem cell graft donor, taken from the stem cell graft. These receptors all stem from a human donor who donated a stem cell graft to a child with acute lymphoblastic leukemia.

This clonotype has at least ten counts. The V gene is TRBV27, the J gene TRBJ1-5; D is undetermined. The V gene lost 2 bases and the J gene lost 1 base, with 6 bases spanning the gap. The CDR3 spans 14 residues. Per the germline V gene, CDR1 is MNHEY and CDR2 is SMNVEV (reference sequence). The CDR3 loop reads CASSLQISNQPQHF. The CDR3 DNA reads as TGTGCCAGCAGTTTACAGATAAGCAATCAGCCCCAGCATTTT.

The chain uses TRBV28 and TRBJ2-5; 8 nucleotides match TRBD1. Trimming removed 2 bases from V and 4 bases from J; junction bases left unmatched: 9. The germline V gene has CDR1 MDHEN and CDR2 SYDVKM. The length of the CDR3 is 16 residues. The CDR3: CASSLKWFGTGETQYF. The CDR3 DNA is TGTGCCAGCAGTTTAAAATGGTTCGGGACAGGAGAGACCCAGTACTTC.

V usage is TRBV12-3 or TRBV12-4 and J usage is TRBJ1-2, with 9 bases identical to TRBD1. The CDR3 sequence is 14 residues long. Trimming at V came to 2 bases and at J to 6 bases, leaving 4 bases not matched to a gene. The CDR3 coding sequence is TGTGCCAGCAGTTTACGAAGGACAGGGGATGGCTACACCTTC. Protein sequence: CASSLRRTGDGYTF.

The V gene is TRBV18, the J gene TRBJ1-2, with D unresolved. V gave up 5 bases and J gave up 2 bases, with 9 bases separating them. CDR3 length: 13 residues. Germline values: CDR1 KGHSH, CDR2 LQKENI. CDR3 sequence (DNA): TGTGCCAGCTCAGAGCGGGAAAACTATGGCTACACCTTC. Its translation is CASSERENYGYTF.

In its sample, this clonotype was seen many times. The V and J genes are TRBV6-5 and TRBJ2-7; a weak D match, TRBD2 (6 bases). The CDR3 covers 15 residues. Germline V gives CDR1 MNHEY, CDR2 SVGAGI. V lost 2 bases and J lost 2, with 13 bases in between. The DNA for the CDR3 is TGTGCCAGCAGTTACGGTGTAGCGGCAACCTACGAGCAGTACTTC. It specifies CASSYGVAATYEQYF.

The gene calls are TRBV12-5 and TRBJ2-1, with a possible D match to TRBD1 (6 bases). The germline gives CDR1 LGHNT, CDR2 FRNRAP. Between the trimmed V and J ends, which lost 4 bases and 4 bases, there was a span of 20 bases. The CDR3 contains 17 residues. This chain's CDR3 is CASGSPVQGPGYNEQFF. In DNA, the CDR3 is TGTGCTAGTGGTTCCCCAGTACAGGGCCCGGGGTACAATGAGCAGTTCTTC. Full variable domain (rest looked up from reference TRBV12-5 and TRBJ2-1): DARVTQTPRHKVTEMGQEVTMRCQPILGHNTVFWYRQTMMQGLELLAYFRNRAPLDDSGMPKDRFSAEMPDATLATLKIQPSEPRDSAVYFCASGSPVQGPGYNEQFFGPGTRLTVL.

CDR3 DNA: TGTGCCACCAGCAGCTCAGTTGAAAACACTGAAGCTTTCTTT. Its protein product is CATSSSVENTEAFF. The chain has TRBV15 and TRBJ1-1; D unresolved. The CDR3 sequence is 14 residues long. Trimming stripped 3 bases from V and 2 bases from J, with 10 bases between. Per the germline V gene, CDR1 is LNHNV and CDR2 is YYDKDF (reference sequence).

The chain has TRBV20-1 and TRBJ2-1; unclear D gene. This CDR3 is 17 amino acids long. In germline, CDR1 is DFQATT, CDR2 SNEGSKA (reference sequence). Trimming pared 5 bases from V and 3 bases from J, leaving 23 bases between. The CDR3 is CSAGVDPSTLIYNEQFF. CDR3 sequence (DNA): TGCAGTGCTGGGGTCGACCCTTCGACCCTAATCTACAATGAGCAGTTCTTC.

This clonotype showed up just a few times. The CDR3 loop reads CASSFVLGGQETQYF. CDR3 coding DNA: TGTGCCAGCAGTTTCGTGTTAGGAGGGCAAGAGACCCAGTACTTC. V and J are TRBV12-3 or TRBV12-4 and TRBJ2-5; a weak D match, TRBD2 (6 bases). The CDR3 loop spans 15 amino acids. Trimming left V 3 bases short and J 2 bases short, with 13 bases between.

In its sample, this clonotype was seen a few times. V is TRBV24-1 and J is TRBJ2-1; no firm D call. CDR1 is KGHDR and CDR2 is SFDVKD in the germline V gene. This CDR3 has 15 residues. Trimming cost V 7 bases and J 6 bases, with 18 bases left between them. Here the CDR3 DNA reads TGTGCCACCAGGAACCAGCGCCGACGTGGCAATGAGCAGTTCTTC. This encodes CATRNQRRRGNEQFF.

Ten or more counts support this clonotype. This rearrangement joins TRBV12-3 or TRBV12-4 to TRBJ1-5; possibly TRBD1 for D (5 bases). The V end lost 2 bases, the J end lost 0 bases, and 11 bases lay between the germline ends. There are 16 residues in the CDR3. This CDR3 is CASSLRQGYSNQPQHF. The CDR3 DNA follows: TGTGCCAGCAGTTTACGCCAGGGCTATAGCAATCAGCCCCAGCATTTT.

The J gene is TRBJ2-6, the V gene TRBV7-3; no clear D gene. V was pared by 4 bases and J by 2 bases, with 3 bases between. Germline V gene data show CDR1 as SGHTA and CDR2 as FQGTGA. CDR3 size: 13 residues. CDR3: CASSWTGANVLTF. The CDR3 bases are TGTGCCAGCAGCTGGACTGGGGCCAACGTCCTGACTTTC.

This clonotype was picked up many times. The chain employs TRBV29-1 and TRBJ2-2; 8 nucleotides line up with TRBD1. The CDR3 sequence is 13 residues long. Germline V lookup: CDR1 SQVTM, CDR2 ANQGSEA. Losses at the gene ends were 1 base for V and 6 bases for J; bases not matched to a gene: 1. CDR3 DNA: TGCAGCGTTGAAGGACAGGGGCCCGGGGAGCTGTTTTTT. It specifies CSVEGQGPGELFF.

This clonotype showed up many times. The chain recombines TRBV7-9 with TRBJ2-1; 8 nucleotides match TRBD1. The germline V gene has CDR1 SEHNR and CDR2 FQNEAQ (reference sequence). The V segment lost 3 bases and the J segment 6 bases; nucleotides outside the gene matches: 1. The CDR3 consists of 13 residues. The CDR3 DNA sequence: TGTGCCAGCAGCTTGGGGACAGGCAATGAGCAGTTCTTC. Residues: CASSLGTGNEQFF.

This clonotype was picked up many times. V and J are TRBV5-1 and TRBJ2-3, with 7 bases that match TRBD1. The CDR3 covers 13 residues. Germline CDR1 and CDR2: SGHRS and YFSETQ. J gave up 4 bases and V 6 bases, and 5 bases lay outside the gene matches. The CDR3 region is CASNPTGPDTQYF. CDR3 DNA: TGCGCCAGCAACCCGACAGGGCCAGATACGCAGTATTTT.

The chain links TRBV6-1 to TRBJ1-1, with D maybe TRBD1 (5 bases). This CDR3 contains 13 residues. Germline V lookup: CDR1 MNHNS, CDR2 SASEGT. V shed 3 bases and J shed 0 bases, with 5 bases lying between them. The CDR3 here is CASSDRVNTEAFF. The CDR3, as DNA: TGTGCCAGCAGTGACAGGGTGAACACTGAAGCTTTCTTT.

This clonotype has a handful of counts. The DNA of the CDR3 is TGTGCCAGCAGCAGACAGGGGGCGACCAAAAACATTCAGTACTTC. It translates to CASSRQGATKNIQYF. The rearrangement joins TRBV9 to TRBJ2-4, with 10 bases fitting TRBD1. The CDR3 length is 15 residues. V lost 4 bases and J lost 2; bases outside the gene matches: 3. Germline V CDR1 and CDR2: SGDLS, YYNGEE.

There are a few counts of this clonotype. The chain has TRBV12-3 or TRBV12-4 and TRBJ1-1, with 11 bases lining up with TRBD1. The CDR3 length is 16 residues. V dropped 6 bases and J dropped 5; count of bases not matched to a gene: 11. CDR3 nucleotides: TGTGCCAGCAGGGTGGGACAGGGGGGTATAACAACTGAAGCTTTCTTT. This codes for CASRVGQGGITTEAFF.

This clonotype turned up a few times. This chain connects TRBV10-3 to TRBJ1-3; 9 bases fit TRBD1. With 3 bases clipped from V and 4 bases from J, the junction kept 7 bases outside the gene matches. This CDR3 contains 16 residues. Germline V CDR1 and CDR2: ENHRY, SYGVKD. CDR3 sequence: CAISDPGTGNGNTIYF. The CDR3 region has the DNA TGTGCCATCAGTGACCCCGGGACAGGGAACGGAAACACCATATATTTT.

V is TRBV9 and J is TRBJ1-3, with D unresolved. V was trimmed by 4 bases and J by 4 bases, leaving 9 bases between them. The CDR3 contains 13 residues. CDR1 is SGDLS and CDR2 is YYNGEE in the germline V gene. In DNA form, the CDR3 reads TGTGCCAGCAGCTCCCCCGCAGGAAACACCATATATTTT. It is translated as CASSSPAGNTIYF.